What follows describes a single TCR beta chain. This clone's antigen is unknown. Base qualities are not at hand, and no much larger clone is one base apart. TCRbeta CDR3 regions were amplified from genomic DNA by means of the immunoSEQ Assay, a bias-controlled multiplex PCR. As for the original processing: The number of nucleated cells in each sample was estimated by amplification of reference gene primers within the assay. To quantify the absolute abundance of each unique TCRbeta CDR3 rearrangement, sequence reads were collapsed and filtered. For each sample, productive Simpson clonality was calculated by taking the square root of Simpson's diversity index across productive rearrangements. This is the immuneACCESS table as TCRdb keeps it, with only in-frame sequences that have V and J called. A part of the clones is gone; compared with another copy, unresolved V genes explain less than half, and the rest is unexplained. V, J and clone size are taken as reported in that table, and D and trimming were inferred from the DNA itself. This sample gives over 130,000 clones in total; 75% to 90% of them show up just once. Together, the top ten hold roughly 2.3% of the sample.

The data are from a study of blood T cell repertoires in COVID-19 (dated by TCRdb to 2020 to 2022). The study in broad terms: Collaborator samples came from the United States, Italy and Spain and covered acute and convalescent phases of COVID-19. The prospective study material was composed of cDNA or gDNA derived from T cells, B-cell-depleted T cells, or PBMCs. Deeply sampled blood TCRbeta repertoires from subjects exposed to, actively infected with, or recovered from COVID-19 were included in the dataset. A freely available public database, intended as a resource for researchers studying the immune response to SARS-CoV-2, is where the repertoires were released. Samples were obtained from the ongoing ImmuneRACE study (first 160 participants) and from 1,254 subjects provided by 6 global collaborators. Sample metadata almost always included a de-identified subject ID, COVID-19 status, age in years and sex. Where available, HLA class I and class II types were obtained from metadata supplied by the sample provider rather than from assay-based typing. The paper as a whole reports these results and caveats: The quantity of clinical and demographic metadata differed by source and by participant and was supplied without curation.

The CDR3 covers 17 residues, taking in both the cysteine and the phenylalanine. Only CDR3 DNA remains: 51 bases, in frame from the first base. Cut back by 5 bases and 7 bases, the V and J ends lie 26 bases apart. Based on the germline V gene (reference sequence), the CDR1 and CDR2 sequences are SEHNR and FQNEAQ. The collaborating institutions used their own protocols to collect whole blood in K2EDTA tubes. For TCRbeta analysis, collaborators shipped samples as frozen whole blood, isolated PBMCs, or DNA extracted from either of those sample types. The chain was built from TRBV7-9 and TRBJ1-2; matching of 5 bases hints at TRBD1 as the D gene. Source material: peripheral blood. The clonotype was recovered from a man in his 70s with acute or convalescent COVID-19. The CDR3 protein sequence reads: CASSELYGAALSVGYTF. The sequenced DNA: TGTGCCAGCAGCGAACTCTATGGGGCCGCTCTTTCGGTTGGCTACACCTTC.